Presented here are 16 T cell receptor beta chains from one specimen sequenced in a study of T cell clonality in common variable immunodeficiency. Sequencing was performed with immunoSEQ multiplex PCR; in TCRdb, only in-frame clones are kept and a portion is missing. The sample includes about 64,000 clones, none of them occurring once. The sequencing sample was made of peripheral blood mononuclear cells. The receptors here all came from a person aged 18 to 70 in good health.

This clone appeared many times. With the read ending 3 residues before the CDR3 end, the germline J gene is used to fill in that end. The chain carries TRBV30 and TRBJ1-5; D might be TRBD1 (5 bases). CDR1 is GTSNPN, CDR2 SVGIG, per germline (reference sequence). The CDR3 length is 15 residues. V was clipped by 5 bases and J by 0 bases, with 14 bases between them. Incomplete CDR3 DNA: TGTGCCTGGTCCGAGGGACTGCGTAGCAATCAGCCC. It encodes CAWSEGLRSNQP. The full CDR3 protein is CAWSEGLRSNQPQHF.

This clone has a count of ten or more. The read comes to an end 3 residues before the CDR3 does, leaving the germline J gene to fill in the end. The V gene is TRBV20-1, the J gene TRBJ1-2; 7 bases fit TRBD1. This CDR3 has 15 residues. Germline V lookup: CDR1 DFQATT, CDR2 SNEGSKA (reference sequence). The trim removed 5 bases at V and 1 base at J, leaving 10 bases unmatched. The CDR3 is CSADRQGGINYGYTF. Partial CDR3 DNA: TGCAGTGCTGACCGACAGGGTGGGATTAACTATGGC.

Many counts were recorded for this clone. The CDR3 region is CASTLSASRNSPLHF. The DNA read from the CDR3 is TGTGCCAGTACCTTATCCGCCTCGAGGAATTCACCC. The rearrangement joins TRBV19 to TRBJ1-6; D not resolved. The CDR3 extends 3 residues past the end of the read, so its final part is completed from the germline J gene. Trimming removed 7 bases from V and 7 bases from J, with 17 bases in between. Germline V lookup: CDR1 LNHDA, CDR2 SQIVND (reference sequence). The CDR3 covers 15 residues.

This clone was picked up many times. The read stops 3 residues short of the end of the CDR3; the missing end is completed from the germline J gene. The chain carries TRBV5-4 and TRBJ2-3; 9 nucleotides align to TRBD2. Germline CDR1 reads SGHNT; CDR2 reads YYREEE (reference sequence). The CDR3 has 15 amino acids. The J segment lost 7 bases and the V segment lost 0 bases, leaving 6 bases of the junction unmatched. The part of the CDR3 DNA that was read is TGTGCCAGCAGCTTGGAGTCGAGCGGGAGGCATACG. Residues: CASSLESSGRHT. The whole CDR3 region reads CASSLESSGRHTQYF. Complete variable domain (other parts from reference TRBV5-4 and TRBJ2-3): ETGVTQSPTHLIKTRGQQVTLRCSSQSGHNTVSWYQQALGQGPQFIFQYYREEENGRGNFPPRFSGLQFPNYSSELNVNALELDDSALYLCASSLESSGRHTQYFGPGTRLTVL.

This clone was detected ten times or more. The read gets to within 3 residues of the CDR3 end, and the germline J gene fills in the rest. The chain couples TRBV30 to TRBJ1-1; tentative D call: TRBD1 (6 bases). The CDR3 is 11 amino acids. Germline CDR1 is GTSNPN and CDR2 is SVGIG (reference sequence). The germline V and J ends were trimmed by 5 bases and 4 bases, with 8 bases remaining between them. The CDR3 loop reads CAWYRVTEAFF. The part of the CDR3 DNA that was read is TGTGCCTGGTACAGGGTCACTGAA.

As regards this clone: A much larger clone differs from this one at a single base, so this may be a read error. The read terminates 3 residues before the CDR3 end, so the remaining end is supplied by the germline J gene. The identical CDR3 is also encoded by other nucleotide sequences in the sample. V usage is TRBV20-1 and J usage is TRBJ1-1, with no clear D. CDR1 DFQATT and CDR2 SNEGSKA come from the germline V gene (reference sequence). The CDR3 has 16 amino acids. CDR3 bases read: TGCAGTGCTAGTTCCGATGACACCCGCGTAGGCACTGAG. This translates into CSASSDDTRVGTE. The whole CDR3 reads CSASSDDTRVGTEAFF.

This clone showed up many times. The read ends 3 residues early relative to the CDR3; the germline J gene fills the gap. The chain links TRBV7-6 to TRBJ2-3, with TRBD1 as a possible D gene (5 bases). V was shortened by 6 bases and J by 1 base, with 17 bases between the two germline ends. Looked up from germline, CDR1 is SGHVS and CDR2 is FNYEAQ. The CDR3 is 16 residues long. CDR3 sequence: CASSPWAGRGTDTQYF. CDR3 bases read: TGTGCCAGCAGTCCTTGGGCAGGGCGAGGCACAGATACG.

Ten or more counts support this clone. This chain's CDR3 is CASSLTGDRNTGELFF. CDR3 DNA (partial): TGTGCCAGCAGCTTAACCGGGGACAGGAACACCGGGGAG. V is TRBV7-3 and J is TRBJ2-2, with 7 positions matching TRBD1. The read stops 3 residues short of the end of the CDR3; the missing end is completed from the germline J gene. This CDR3 region has 16 residues. Germline CDR1 reads SGHTA; CDR2 reads FQGTGA. Trimming cost V 0 bases and J 1 base; bases outside gene matches: 2.

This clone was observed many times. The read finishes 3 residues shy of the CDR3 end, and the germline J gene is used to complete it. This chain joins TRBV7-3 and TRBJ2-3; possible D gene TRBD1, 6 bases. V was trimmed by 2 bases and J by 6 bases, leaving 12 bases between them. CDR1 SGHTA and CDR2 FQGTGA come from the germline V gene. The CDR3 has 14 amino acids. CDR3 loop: CASSLSPGQDTQYF. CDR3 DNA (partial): TGTGCCAGCAGCTTATCCCCAGGACAGGATACG.

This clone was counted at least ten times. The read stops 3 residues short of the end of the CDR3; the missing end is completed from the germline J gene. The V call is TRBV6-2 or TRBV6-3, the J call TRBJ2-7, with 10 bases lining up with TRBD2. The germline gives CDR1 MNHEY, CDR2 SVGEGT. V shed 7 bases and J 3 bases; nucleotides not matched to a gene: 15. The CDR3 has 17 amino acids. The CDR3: CASTLSPLAGDDYEQYF. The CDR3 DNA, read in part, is TGTGCCAGCACCCTAAGTCCCCTAGCGGGAGACGACTACGAG.

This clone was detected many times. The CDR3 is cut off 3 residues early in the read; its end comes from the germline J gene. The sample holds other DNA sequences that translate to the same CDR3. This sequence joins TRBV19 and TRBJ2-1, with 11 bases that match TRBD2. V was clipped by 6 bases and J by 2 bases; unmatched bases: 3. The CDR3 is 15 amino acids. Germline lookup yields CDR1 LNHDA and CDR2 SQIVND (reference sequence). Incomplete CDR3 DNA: TGTGCCAGTAGGAAGACTAGCGGGGCCTACAATGAG. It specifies CASRKTSGAYNE. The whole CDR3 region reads CASRKTSGAYNEQFF.

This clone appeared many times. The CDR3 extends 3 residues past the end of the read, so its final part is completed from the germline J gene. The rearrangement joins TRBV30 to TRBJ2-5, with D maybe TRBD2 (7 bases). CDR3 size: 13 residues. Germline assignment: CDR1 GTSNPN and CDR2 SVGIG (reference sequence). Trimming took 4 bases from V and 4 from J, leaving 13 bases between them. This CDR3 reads CAWNRGAGETQYF. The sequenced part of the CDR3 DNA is TGTGCCTGGAATCGGGGGGCGGGAGAGACC.

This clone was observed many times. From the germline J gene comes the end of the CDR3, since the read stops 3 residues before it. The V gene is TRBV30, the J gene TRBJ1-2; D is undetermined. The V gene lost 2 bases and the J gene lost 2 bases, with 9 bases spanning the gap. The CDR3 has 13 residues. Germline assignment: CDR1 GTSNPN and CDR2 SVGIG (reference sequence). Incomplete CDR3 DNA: TGTGCCTGGAGTCCGCGAAGCAACTATGGC. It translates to CAWSPRSNYG. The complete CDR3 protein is CAWSPRSNYGYTF. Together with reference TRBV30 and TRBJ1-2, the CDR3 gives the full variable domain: SQTIHQWPATLVQPVGSPLSLECTVEGTSNPNLYWYRQAAGRGLQLLFYSVGIGQISSEVPQNLSASRPQDRQFILSSKKLLLSDSGFYLCAWSPRSNYGYTFGSGTRLTVV.

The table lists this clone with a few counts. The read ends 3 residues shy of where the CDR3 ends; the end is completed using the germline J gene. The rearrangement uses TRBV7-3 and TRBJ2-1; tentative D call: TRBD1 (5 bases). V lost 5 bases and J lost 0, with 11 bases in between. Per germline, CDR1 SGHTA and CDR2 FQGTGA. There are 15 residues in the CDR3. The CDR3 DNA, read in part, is TGTGCCAGCAGCGCGACAGACAGCTCCTACAATGAG. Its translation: CASSATDSSYNE. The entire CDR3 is CASSATDSSYNEQFF.

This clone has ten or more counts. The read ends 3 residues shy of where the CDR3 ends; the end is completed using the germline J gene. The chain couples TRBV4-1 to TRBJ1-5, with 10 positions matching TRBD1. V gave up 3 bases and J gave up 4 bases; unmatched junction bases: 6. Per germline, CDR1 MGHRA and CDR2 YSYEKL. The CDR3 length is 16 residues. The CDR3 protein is CASSQSGTGDNQPQHF. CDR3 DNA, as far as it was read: TGCGCCAGCAGCCAGTCTGGGACAGGGGATAATCAGCCC.

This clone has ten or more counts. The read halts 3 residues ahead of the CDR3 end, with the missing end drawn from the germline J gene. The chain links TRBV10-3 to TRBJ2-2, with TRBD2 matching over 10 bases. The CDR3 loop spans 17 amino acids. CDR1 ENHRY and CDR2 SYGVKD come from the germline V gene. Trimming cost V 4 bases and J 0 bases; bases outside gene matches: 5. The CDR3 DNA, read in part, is TGTGCCATCAGTGGAGATAGCGGGGGGCCGAACACCGGGGAG. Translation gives CAISGDSGGPNTGE. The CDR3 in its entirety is CAISGDSGGPNTGELFF.